In its sample, the clone carrying this T cell receptor beta chain was seen a few times. This record belongs to a study of T cells in Graves' hyperthyroidism and ophthalmopathy. TCR beta CDR3 regions were amplified from RNA. The HTBI primer set served for first-round RT-PCR of the TCR CDR3. TCRdb redid the calling of the multiplex PCR reads with MiXCR, one entry per CDR3 protein. In the table there are around 660,000 distinct CDR3 sequences, less than 45% of which are singletons. Trimming took 3 bases from V and 1 from J; bases not matched to a gene: 2. The CDR3 extends over 14 amino acids. The germline V gene has CDR1 MNHEY and CDR2 SMNVEV (reference sequence).

The chain couples TRBV27 to TRBJ2-5, with 7 bases that match TRBD1. The source material was peripheral blood or thyroid tissue (not recorded which). The sequence derives from an adult man with Graves' disease, either hyperthyroidism or ophthalmopathy (not recorded which). CDR3 nucleotides: TGTGCCAGCAGTTTGAACAGGGGCCAAGAGACCCAGTACTTC. Amino acid sequence: CASSLNRGQETQYF.